Listed here are 6 T cell receptor beta chains from one sample, sequenced in a study of cytomegalovirus exposure and HLA in healthy donors. Primers: 60 Vbeta forward and 13 Jbeta reverse. TCRdb's copy holds only in-frame clones and misses some; the assay was immunoSEQ multiplex PCR. The sample yields 180,000 or so clones, approximately 85% seen once. Input material: PBMCs. All receptors come from a man aged 18 to 30 in good health and CMV-seropositive.

The chain recombines TRBV6-5 with TRBJ1-2; a weak D match, TRBD1 (6 bases). V shed 0 bases and J shed 7 bases, with 15 bases lying between them. The CDR3 is 15 amino acids. Looked up from germline, CDR1 is MNHEY and CDR2 is SVGAGI. The CDR3 DNA reads as TGTGCCAGCAGTTACTCGTTGAGGGGCAGGGGTGGCTACACCTTC. Translated: CASSYSLRGRGGYTF.

The V and J genes are TRBV14 and TRBJ2-7; maybe TRBD1 (6 bases). The CDR3 runs 16 residues. CDR1 and CDR2 (germline): SGHDN, FVKESK. V dropped 0 bases and J dropped 3 bases, with 15 bases sitting between them. This CDR3 is CASSQDQAGAIYEQYF. DNA of the CDR3: TGTGCCAGCAGCCAAGATCAGGCAGGGGCGATCTACGAGCAGTACTTC.

The CDR3 region is CASSFSDSSYEQYF. The CDR3 DNA reads TGTGCCAGCAGCTTTTCGGACAGTTCTTACGAGCAGTACTTC. V and J are TRBV13 and TRBJ2-7; D is possibly TRBD1 (6 bases). Germline V gives CDR1 PRHDT, CDR2 FYEKMQ (reference sequence). The V end lost 3 bases, the J end lost 4 bases, and 13 bases lay between the germline ends. This CDR3 spans 14 amino acids.

The rearrangement links TRBV11-2 to TRBJ2-5; D is undetermined. The end of the DNA is better explained by TRBJ2-7, so the J call may be wrong. The V gene's germline CDR1 is SGHAT and CDR2 FQNNGV. The CDR3 contains 14 residues. The CDR3 is CASSLETQSYEQYF. CDR3 sequence (DNA): TGTGCCAGCAGCTTAGAGACTCAGTCCTACGAGCAGTACTTC.

The chain links TRBV25-1 to TRBJ2-3, with D possibly being TRBD1 (5 bases). The CDR3 has 15 amino acids. V lost 0 bases and J lost 2, with 9 bases in between. CDR1 is MGHDK, CDR2 SYGVNS, per germline. The CDR3 DNA sequence: TGTGCCAGCAGTGAATATATGACAGTCACAGATACGCAGTATTTT. Residues: CASSEYMTVTDTQYF.

The gene calls are TRBV19 and TRBJ1-5; tentatively, D is TRBD1 (5 bases). The CDR3 consists of 14 residues. Germline loops: CDR1 LNHDA, CDR2 SQIVND (reference sequence). Trimming removed 1 base from V and 7 bases from J, with 11 bases in between. The CDR3 loop is CASSIGGTAQPQHF. CDR3 coding DNA: TGTGCCAGTAGTATAGGCGGGACGGCCCAGCCCCAGCATTTT. The variable domain in full, completed from reference TRBV19 and TRBJ1-5, reads DGGITQSPKYLFRKEGQNVTLSCEQNLNHDAMYWYRQDPGQGLRLIYYSQIVNDFQKGDIAEGYSVSREKKESFPLTVTSAQKNPTAFYLCASSIGGTAQPQHFGDGTRLSIL.